The rows below give T cell receptor beta chains drawn from one sample of a study of blood T cell repertoires in COVID-19. Assay used: immunoSEQ multiplex PCR; TCRdb lists only in-frame clones, some missing. This table has around 320,000 clones, roughly 85% appearing once. The sequenced material came from peripheral blood. All receptors come from a human donor in a cohort sampled during active COVID-19. CDR3s include the opening cysteine and the closing phenylalanine or tryptophan. The D gene is left open where the match is weak. Where a row states a size, it is once, few, many or the class of an expanded clone; other rows omit it.

D gene	J gene	V gene	clone size	CDR3 DNA	CDR3 protein
TRBD1	TRBJ1-2	TRBV6-5	NA	TGTGCCAGCAGCACAGGGGAGCCTAACTATGGCTACACCTTC	CASSTGEPNYGYTF
TRBD1	TRBJ2-7	TRBV10-3	NA	TGTGCCATCAGTTCGGGACAGGGATTCGACGAGCAGTACTTC	CAISSGQGFDEQYF
TRBD1	TRBJ1-1	TRBV5-6	NA	TGTGCCAGCAGTTACAGGGGGGGAGCTTTCTTT	CASSYRGGAFF
NA	TRBJ2-5	TRBV19	NA	TGTGCCAGTAGTATAGGGGGGGTCCAAGAGACCCAGTACTTC	CASSIGGVQETQYF
NA	TRBJ1-1	TRBV3-1/TRBV3-2	once	TGTGCCAGCAGCCGCGTGAACACTGAAGCTTTCTTT	CASSRVNTEAFF
NA	TRBJ2-1	TRBV18	NA	TGTGCCAGCTCACGGGGCTCCGGCGTTTCCAATGAGCAGTTCTTC	CASSRGSGVSNEQFF
NA	TRBJ2-3	TRBV24-1	once	TGTGCCACCAGTGACCCCCGGACAGATATACACACAGATACGCAGTATTTT	CATSDPRTDIHTDTQYF
TRBD1	TRBJ2-7	TRBV20-1	NA	TGCAGTGCTAGTAGGGGACAGGGTTACGCGCAGTACTTC	CSASRGQGYAQYF
TRBD1	TRBJ2-7	TRBV27	NA	TGTGCCAGCAGTTACGGGGGACAGGGGCCCTACGAGCAGTACTTC	CASSYGGQGPYEQYF
TRBD1	TRBJ1-2	TRBV24-1	NA	TGTGCCACCAGTGATAGTGGACAGGGCTATGGCTACACCTTC	CATSDSGQGYGYTF
TRBD2	TRBJ2-3	TRBV6-2/TRBV6-3	NA	TGTGCCAGCAGTTACAGACCCGGACTAGCGGCGGATACGCAGTATTTT	CASSYRPGLAADTQYF
TRBD1	TRBJ2-7	TRBV30	NA	TGTGCCTGTTACCCCCGGGACAGGGGCGTTGTCGAGCAGTACTTC	CACYPRDRGVVEQYF
NA	TRBJ1-2	TRBV2	NA	TGTGCCAGCAGTGAAGAATGGGGGGAGGAAGGCTATGGCTACACCTTC	CASSEEWGEEGYGYTF
TRBD1	TRBJ1-2	TRBV20-1	NA	TGCAGTGCTAGTCTTGACAGGGCTAACTATGGCTACACCTTC	CSASLDRANYGYTF
NA	TRBJ1-1	TRBV19	NA	TGTGCCAGTAGTGGCCCCGGACAGACCAACACTGAAGCTTTCTTT	CASSGPGQTNTEAFF
NA	TRBJ2-2	TRBV5-1	NA	TGCGCCAGCAGCTTGGCCCAGGGCTCCGGGGAGCTGTTTTTT	CASSLAQGSGELFF
TRBD1	TRBJ1-1	TRBV30	NA	TGTGCCTGGAGTGTAAGGGACAGGAACACTGAAGCTTTCTTT	CAWSVRDRNTEAFF
NA	TRBJ1-1	TRBV5-6	NA	TGTGCCAGCAGCTTCGGGAGGTGGAACACTGAAGCTTTCTTT	CASSFGRWNTEAFF
TRBD1	TRBJ2-2	TRBV11-2	NA	TGTGCCAGCAGCTTAGGGGGACAGGGGATCGCCGGGGAGCTGTTTTTT	CASSLGGQGIAGELFF
TRBD2	TRBJ2-7	TRBV10-2	once	TGCGCCAGCAGTGAGGGCCCGGGACTAGCGGGGGACGAGCAGTACTTC	CASSEGPGLAGDEQYF
TRBD1	TRBJ2-7	TRBV7-9	once	TGTGCCAGCAGCTTTGACAGGGACGAGCAGTACTTC	CASSFDRDEQYF
NA	TRBJ1-5	TRBV5-5	NA	TGTGCCAGCAGCCCAGCTTTACCGGGACATCAGCATTTT	CASSPALPGHQHF
NA	TRBJ1-1	TRBV5-4	NA	TGTGCCAGCAGACCCGCAGGGATTTCGAACACTGAAGCTTTCTTT	CASRPAGISNTEAFF
NA	TRBJ1-2	TRBV27	NA	TGTGCCAGCAGCCGCGAGGGCCGGAGCTATGGCTACACCTTC	CASSREGRSYGYTF